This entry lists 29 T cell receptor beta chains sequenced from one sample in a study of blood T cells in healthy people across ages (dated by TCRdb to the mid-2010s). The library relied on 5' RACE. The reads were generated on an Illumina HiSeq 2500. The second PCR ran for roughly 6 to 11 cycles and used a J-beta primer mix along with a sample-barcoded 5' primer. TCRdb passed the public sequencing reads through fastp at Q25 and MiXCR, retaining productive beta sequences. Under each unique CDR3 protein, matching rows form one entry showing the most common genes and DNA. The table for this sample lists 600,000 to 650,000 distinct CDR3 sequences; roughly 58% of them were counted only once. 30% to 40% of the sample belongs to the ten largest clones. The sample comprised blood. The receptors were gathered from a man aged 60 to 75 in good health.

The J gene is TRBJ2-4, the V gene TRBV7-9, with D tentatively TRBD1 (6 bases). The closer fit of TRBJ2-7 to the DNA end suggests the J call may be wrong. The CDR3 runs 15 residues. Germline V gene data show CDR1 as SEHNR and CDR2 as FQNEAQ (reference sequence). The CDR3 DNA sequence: TGTGCCAGCAGCCCCGATTTGGGGGCGACCCGCGAGCAGTACTTC. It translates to CASSPDLGATREQYF.

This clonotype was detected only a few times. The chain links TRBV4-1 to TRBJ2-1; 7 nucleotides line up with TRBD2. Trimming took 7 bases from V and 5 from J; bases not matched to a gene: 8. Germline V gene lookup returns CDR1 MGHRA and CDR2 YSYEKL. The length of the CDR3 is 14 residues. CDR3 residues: CASKSGAPNNEQFF. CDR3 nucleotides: TGCGCCAGCAAAAGCGGGGCGCCCAACAATGAGCAGTTCTTC.

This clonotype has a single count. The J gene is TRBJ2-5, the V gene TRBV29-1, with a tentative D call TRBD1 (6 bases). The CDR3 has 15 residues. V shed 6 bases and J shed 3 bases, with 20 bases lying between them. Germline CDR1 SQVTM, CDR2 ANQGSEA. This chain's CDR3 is CSVHETGPSKETQYF. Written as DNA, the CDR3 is TGCAGCGTCCATGAAACAGGGCCCTCCAAAGAGACCCAGTACTTC. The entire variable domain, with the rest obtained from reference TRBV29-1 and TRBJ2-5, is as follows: SAVISQKPSRDICQRGTSLTIQCQVDSQVTMMFWYRQQPGQSLTLIATANQGSEATYESGFVIDKFPISRPNLTFSTLTVSNMSPEDSSIYLCSVHETGPSKETQYFGPGTRLLVL.

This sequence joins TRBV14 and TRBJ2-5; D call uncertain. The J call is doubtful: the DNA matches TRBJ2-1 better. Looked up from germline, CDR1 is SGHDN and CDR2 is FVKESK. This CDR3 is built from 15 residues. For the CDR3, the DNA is TGTGCCAGCAGCCAATTTAATGCAGCCCAAGAGACCCAGTTCTTC. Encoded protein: CASSQFNAAQETQFF.

CDR3 amino acids: CASRQTGQDQETQYF. The DNA of the CDR3 is TGCGCCAGCAGGCAGACGGGACAGGACCAAGAGACCCAGTACTTC. J is TRBJ2-5 and V is TRBV5-1; 8 nucleotides align to TRBD1. V trimming: 5 bases; J trimming: 0 bases; junction bases outside the gene matches: 6. Germline CDR1 is SGHRS and CDR2 is YFSETQ. This CDR3 comprises 15 residues.

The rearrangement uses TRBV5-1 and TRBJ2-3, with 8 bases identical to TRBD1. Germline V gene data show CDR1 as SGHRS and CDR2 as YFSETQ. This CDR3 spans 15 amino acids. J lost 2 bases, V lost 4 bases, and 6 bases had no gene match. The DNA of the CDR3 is TGCGCCAGCAGCGACGGACAGGGAGCCACAGATACGCAGTATTTT. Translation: CASSDGQGATDTQYF.

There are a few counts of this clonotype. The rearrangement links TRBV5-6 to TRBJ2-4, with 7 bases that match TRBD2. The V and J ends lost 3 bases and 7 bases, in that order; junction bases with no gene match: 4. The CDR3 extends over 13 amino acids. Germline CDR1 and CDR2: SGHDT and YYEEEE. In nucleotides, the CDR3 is TGTGCCAGCAGCTCCACCGGGGGGAACATTCAGTACTTC. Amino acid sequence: CASSSTGGNIQYF.

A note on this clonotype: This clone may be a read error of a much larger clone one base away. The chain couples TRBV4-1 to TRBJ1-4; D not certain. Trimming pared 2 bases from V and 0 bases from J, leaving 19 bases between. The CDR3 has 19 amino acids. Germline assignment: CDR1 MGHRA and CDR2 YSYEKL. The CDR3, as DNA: TGCGCCAGCAGCCAACCTAGCGCCCGAGGTGCGACAACTAATGAAAAACTGTTTTTT. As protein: CASSQPSARGATTNEKLFF.

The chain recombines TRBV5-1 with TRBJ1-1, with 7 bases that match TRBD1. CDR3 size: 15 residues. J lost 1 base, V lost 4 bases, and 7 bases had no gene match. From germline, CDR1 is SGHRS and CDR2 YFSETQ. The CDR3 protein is CASSGRDRPNTEAFF. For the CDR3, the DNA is TGCGCCAGCAGCGGGAGGGACAGACCGAACACTGAAGCTTTCTTT.

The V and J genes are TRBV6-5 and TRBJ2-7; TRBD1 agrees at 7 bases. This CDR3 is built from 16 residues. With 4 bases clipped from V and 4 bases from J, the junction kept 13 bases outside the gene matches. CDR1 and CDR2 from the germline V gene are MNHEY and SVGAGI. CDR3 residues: CASSSPRRGGLYEQYF. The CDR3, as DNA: TGTGCCAGCAGTTCCCCGCGACGAGGGGGCCTTTACGAGCAGTACTTC.

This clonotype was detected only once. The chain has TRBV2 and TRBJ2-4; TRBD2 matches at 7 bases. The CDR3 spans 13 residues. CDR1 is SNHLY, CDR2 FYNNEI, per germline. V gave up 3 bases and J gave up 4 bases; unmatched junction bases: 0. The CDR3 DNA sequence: TGTGCCAGCAGTGAGCGGGAGAAAAACATTCAGTACTTC. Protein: CASSEREKNIQYF.

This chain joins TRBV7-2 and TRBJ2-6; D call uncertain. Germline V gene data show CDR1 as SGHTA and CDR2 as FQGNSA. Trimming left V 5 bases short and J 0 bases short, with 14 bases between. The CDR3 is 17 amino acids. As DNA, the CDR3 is TGTGCCAGCAGCAAACGGGCCAGTAACTCTGGGGCCAACGTCCTGACTTTC. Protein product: CASSKRASNSGANVLTF.

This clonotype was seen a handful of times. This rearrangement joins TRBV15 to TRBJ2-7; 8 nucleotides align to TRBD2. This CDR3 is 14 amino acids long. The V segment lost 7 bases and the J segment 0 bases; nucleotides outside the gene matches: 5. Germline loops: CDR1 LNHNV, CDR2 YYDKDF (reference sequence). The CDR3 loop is CATKMAGGSYEQYF. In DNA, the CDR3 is TGTGCCACCAAGATGGCGGGAGGCTCCTACGAGCAGTACTTC.

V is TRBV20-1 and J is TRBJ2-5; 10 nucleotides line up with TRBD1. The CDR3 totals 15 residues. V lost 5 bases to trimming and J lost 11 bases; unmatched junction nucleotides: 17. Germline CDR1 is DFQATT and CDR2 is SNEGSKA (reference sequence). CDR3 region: CSASPGQGPGGEQYF. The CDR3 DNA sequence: TGCAGTGCTTCTCCGGGACAGGGGCCCGGGGGGGAGCAGTACTTC.

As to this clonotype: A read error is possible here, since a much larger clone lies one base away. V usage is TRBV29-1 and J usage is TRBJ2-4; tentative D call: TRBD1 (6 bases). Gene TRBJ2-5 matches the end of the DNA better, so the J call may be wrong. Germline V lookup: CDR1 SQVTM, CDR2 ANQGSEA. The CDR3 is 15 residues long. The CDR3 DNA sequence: TGCAGCGTTGATAAGCGTTGGGGGCGCAAAGAGACCCAGTACTTC. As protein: CSVDKRWGRKETQYF.

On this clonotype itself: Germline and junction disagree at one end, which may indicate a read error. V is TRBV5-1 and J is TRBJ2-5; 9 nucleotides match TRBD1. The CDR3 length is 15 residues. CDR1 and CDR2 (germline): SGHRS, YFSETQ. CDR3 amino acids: CASSFRQGEVETQYF. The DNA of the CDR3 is TGTGCCAGCAGCTTCAGACAGGGGGAGGTGGAGACCCAGTACTTC.

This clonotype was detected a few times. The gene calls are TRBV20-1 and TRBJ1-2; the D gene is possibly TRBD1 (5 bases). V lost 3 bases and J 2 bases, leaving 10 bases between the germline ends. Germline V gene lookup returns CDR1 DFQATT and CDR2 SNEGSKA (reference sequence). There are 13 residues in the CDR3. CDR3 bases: TGCAGTGCTAGTCCAGGGACGAACTATGGCTACACCTTC. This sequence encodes CSASPGTNYGYTF.

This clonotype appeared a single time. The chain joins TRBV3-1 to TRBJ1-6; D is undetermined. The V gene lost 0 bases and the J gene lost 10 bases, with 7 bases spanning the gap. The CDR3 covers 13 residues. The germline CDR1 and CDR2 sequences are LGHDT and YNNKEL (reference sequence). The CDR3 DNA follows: TGTGCCAGCAGCCAAGATGAGGGCTCACCCCTCCACTTT. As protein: CASSQDEGSPLHF.

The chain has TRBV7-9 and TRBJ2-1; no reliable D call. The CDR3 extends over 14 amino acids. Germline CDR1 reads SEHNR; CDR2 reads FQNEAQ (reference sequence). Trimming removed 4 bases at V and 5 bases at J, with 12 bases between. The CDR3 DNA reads TGTGCCAGCAGCTCCCCGGGCCTACACAATGAGCAGTTCTTC. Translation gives CASSSPGLHNEQFF. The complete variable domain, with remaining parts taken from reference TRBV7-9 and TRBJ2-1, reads DTGVSQNPRHKITKRGQNVTFRCDPISEHNRLYWYRQTLGQGPEFLTYFQNEAQLEKSRLLSDRFSAERPKGSFSTLEIQRTEQGDSAMYLCASSSPGLHNEQFFGPGTRLTVL.

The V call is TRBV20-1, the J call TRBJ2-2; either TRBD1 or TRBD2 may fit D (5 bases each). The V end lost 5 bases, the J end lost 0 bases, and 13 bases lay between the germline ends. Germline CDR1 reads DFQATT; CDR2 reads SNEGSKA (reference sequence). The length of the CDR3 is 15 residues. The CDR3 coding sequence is TGCAGTGCTTTTTCGGGACCAACGAACACCGGGGAGCTGTTTTTT. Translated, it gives CSAFSGPTNTGELFF.

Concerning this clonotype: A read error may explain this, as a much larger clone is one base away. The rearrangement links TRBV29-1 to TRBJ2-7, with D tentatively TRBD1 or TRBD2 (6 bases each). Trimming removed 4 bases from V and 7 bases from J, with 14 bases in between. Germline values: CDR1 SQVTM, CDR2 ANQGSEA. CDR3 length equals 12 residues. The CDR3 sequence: CSVGQDYNEQYF. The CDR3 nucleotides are TGCAGCGTTGGACAGGACTACAATGAGCAGTACTTC.

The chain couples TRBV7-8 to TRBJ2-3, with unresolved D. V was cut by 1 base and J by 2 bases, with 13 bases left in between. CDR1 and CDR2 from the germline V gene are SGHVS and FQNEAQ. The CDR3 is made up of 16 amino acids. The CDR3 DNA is TGTGCCAGCAGCTTAGTGTACGGATTGAACACAGATACGCAGTATTTT. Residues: CASSLVYGLNTDTQYF.

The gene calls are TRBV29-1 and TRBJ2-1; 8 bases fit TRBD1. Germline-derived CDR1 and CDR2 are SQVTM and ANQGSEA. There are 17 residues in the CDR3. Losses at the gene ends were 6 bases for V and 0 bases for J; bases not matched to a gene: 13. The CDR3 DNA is TGCAGCGTACCGGGACAGGCTTTGGGGAGCTCCTACAATGAGCAGTTCTTC. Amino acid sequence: CSVPGQALGSSYNEQFF.

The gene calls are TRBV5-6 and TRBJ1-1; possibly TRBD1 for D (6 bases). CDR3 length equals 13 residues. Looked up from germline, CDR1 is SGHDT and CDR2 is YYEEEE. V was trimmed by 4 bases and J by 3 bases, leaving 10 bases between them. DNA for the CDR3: TGTGCCAGCAGCGGGACACCTTACACTGAAGCTTTCTTT. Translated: CASSGTPYTEAFF.

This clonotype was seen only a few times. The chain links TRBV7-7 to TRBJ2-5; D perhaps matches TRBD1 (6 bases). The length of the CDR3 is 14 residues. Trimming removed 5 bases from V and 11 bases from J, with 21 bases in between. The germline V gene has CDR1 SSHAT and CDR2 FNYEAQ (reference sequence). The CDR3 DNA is TGTGCCAGCAGCCTCCAGGGGTTATACAATGAGCAGTACTTC. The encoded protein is CASSLQGLYNEQYF.

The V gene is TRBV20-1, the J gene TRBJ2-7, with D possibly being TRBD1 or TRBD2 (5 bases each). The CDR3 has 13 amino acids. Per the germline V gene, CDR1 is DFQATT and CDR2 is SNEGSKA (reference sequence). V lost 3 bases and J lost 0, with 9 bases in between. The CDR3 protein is CSARGTVSYEQYF. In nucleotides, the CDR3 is TGCAGTGCTAGGGGGACGGTCTCCTACGAGCAGTACTTC.

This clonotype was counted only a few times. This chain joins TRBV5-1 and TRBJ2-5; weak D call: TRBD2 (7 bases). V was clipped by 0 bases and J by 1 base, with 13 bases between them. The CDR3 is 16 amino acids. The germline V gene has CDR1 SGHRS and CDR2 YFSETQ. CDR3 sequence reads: CASSLDPGGLQETQYF. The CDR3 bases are TGCGCCAGCAGCTTGGATCCCGGGGGGCTCCAAGAGACCCAGTACTTC.

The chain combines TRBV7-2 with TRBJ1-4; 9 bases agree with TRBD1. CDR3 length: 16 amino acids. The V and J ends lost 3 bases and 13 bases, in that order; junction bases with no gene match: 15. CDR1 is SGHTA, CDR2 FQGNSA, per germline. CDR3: CASSLIPVLQGAVLFF. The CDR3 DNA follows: TGTGCCAGCAGCTTGATCCCCGTACTACAGGGGGCTGTACTGTTTTTT. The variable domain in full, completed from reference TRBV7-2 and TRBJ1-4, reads GAGVSQSPSNKVTEKGKDVELRCDPISGHTALYWYRQSLGQGLEFLIYFQGNSAPDKSGLPSDRFSAERTGGSVSTLTIQRTQQEDSAVYLCASSLIPVLQGAVLFFGSGTQLSVL.

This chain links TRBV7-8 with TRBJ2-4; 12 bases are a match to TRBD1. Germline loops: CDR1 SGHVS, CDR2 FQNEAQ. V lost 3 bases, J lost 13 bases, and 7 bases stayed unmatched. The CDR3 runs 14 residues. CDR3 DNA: TGTGCCAGCAGCTTGACCGGGACAGGGGGCGGGCAGTACTTC. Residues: CASSLTGTGGGQYF.